Here is one T cell receptor beta chain with its context. With 5 bases removed from V and 0 bases from J, the gap between germline ends came to 14 bases. The germline V gene has CDR1 LNHDA and CDR2 SQIVND (reference sequence). The CDR3 spans 15 residues. The data were taken from a study of technical replicates of blood from a handful of donors. Assay: immunoSEQ multiplex PCR; the TCRdb copy retains only in-frame clones and omits some. The sample lists around 72,000 clones, 95% to 98% occurring once. The V and J genes are TRBV19 and TRBJ2-7; D gene uncertain. This receptor was identified in a human donor in good health. Sequencing was carried out using T cells isolated from PBMCs. CDR3 in amino acids: CASSFSPASSYEQYF. CDR3 coding DNA: TGTGCCAGTAGTTTTTCCCCCGCTAGCTCCTACGAGCAGTACTTC.